This T cell receptor (beta chain) derives from a study of CD8+ T cells in alopecia areata. Study outcomes and limitations: Throughout tofacitinib, many expanded lesional clones continued to persist in scalp and blood. TCRs were shared less clearly across patients than in mice, possibly for HLA-related reasons.

This clone has just a few counts. Its antigen is not identified. Noted treatment: oral pan-JAK inhibitor, 5-10 mg twice daily. In each case, RNA was isolated and then reverse transcribed into cDNA as the sequencing template. Profiling relied on immunoSEQ multiplex PCR, and the TCRdb table lists in-frame clones only, not all of them. The repertoire holds approximately 150,000 clones, with 60% to 75% as singletons. Deletions cut 4 bases from V and 12 bases from J, with 21 bases between. Germline V lookup: CDR1 SQVTM, CDR2 ANQGSEA. This CDR3 is 13 amino acids long. This receptor was taken from a human donor with alopecia areata. The sample here was CD4+ T cells sorted from blood, taken at week 24, from a patient treated with tofacitinib. This sequence joins TRBV29-1 and TRBJ1-1; D not resolved. CDR3 in amino acids: CSVVAPLSTYTFF. Written as DNA, the CDR3 is TGCAGCGTTGTGGCCCCTTTAAGCACTTATACTTTCTTT. Combining the CDR3 with reference TRBV29-1 and TRBJ1-1 gives the whole variable domain SAVISQKPSRDICQRGTSLTIQCQVDSQVTMMFWYRQQPGQSLTLIATANQGSEATYESGFVIDKFPISRPNLTFSTLTVSNMSPEDSSIYLCSVVAPLSTYTFFGQGTRLTVV.